The T cell receptor beta chain under discussion was sequenced for a study of control samples from healthy donors and cancer patients (dated by TCRdb to about 2020). V is cut by 3 bases and J by 6 bases, and the space between the germline ends is 12 bases. From the cysteine up to the phenylalanine, the CDR3 has a length of 14 residues. The retained sequence is limited to the CDR3, 42 bases, with the frame set at the first base. CDR1 MNHEY and CDR2 SVGAGI are derived from the germline V gene. On this clone itself: There is no known antigen for this receptor. No quality values exist for individual bases; no much larger clone is one base distant.

Receptor amplification or capture employed the immunoSEQ multiplex PCR assay. TCRdb provides this immuneACCESS table in a form limited to in-frame rearrangements. Some clones are lacking; in checked studies, under half of them reflect an unresolved V gene, and why the rest are absent is not known. The sample table shows 130,000 or so clones, and about 90% are seen once. The top ten constitute roughly 7.8% of the sample. The chain is made from TRBV6-5 and TRBJ1-5; the D gene is unclear. Specimen: PBMCs. This receptor was identified in a man in his fifties or sixties with head and neck cancer. The CDR3 in this case is CASSYNPDGQPQHF. The bases are TGTGCCAGCAGTTATAACCCGGACGGTCAGCCCCAGCATTTT.